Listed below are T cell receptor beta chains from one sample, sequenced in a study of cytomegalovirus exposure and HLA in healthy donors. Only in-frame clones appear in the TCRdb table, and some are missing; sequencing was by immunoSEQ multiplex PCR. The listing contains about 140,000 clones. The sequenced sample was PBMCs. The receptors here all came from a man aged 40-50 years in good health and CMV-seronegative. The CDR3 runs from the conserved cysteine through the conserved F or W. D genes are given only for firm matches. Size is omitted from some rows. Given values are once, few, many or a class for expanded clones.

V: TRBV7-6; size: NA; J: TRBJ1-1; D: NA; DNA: TGTGCCAGCAGCCAGGGGCGAGGGGCTGAAGCTTTCTTT; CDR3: CASSQGRGAEAFF
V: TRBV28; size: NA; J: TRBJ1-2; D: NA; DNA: TGTGCCAGCAGCCCCGGGATGAGCAGGGGTGGTGGCTACACCTTC; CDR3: CASSPGMSRGGGYTF
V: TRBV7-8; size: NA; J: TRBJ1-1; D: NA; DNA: TGTGCCAGCAGCTTAGGTCCGGGGATGAACACTGAAGCTTTCTTT; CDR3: CASSLGPGMNTEAFF
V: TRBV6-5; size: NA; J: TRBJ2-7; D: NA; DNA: TGTGCCAGCAGCCTGGACCGGCGGGGCGAGCAGTACTTC; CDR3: CASSLDRRGEQYF
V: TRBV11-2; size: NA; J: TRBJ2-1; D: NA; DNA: TGTGCCAGCAGCTTAAGTGACTCCTTCAATGAGCAGTTCTTC; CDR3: CASSLSDSFNEQFF
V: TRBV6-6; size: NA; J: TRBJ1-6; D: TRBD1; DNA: TGTGCCAGCAGTCCCCGACAGGGATATTCACCCCTCCACTTT; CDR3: CASSPRQGYSPLHF
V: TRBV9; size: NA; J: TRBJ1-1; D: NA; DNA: TGTGCCAGCAGCGTCACCCCCGGGAGCACTGAAGCTTTCTTT; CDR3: CASSVTPGSTEAFF
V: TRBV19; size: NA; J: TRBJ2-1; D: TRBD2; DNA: TGTGCCAGTAGTACGGGGGGGAGCTCCTACAATGAGCAGTTCTTC; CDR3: CASSTGGSSYNEQFF
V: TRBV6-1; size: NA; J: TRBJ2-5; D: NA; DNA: TGTGCCAGCAGCTTCACTAGCTCAGAGACCCAGTACTTC; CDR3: CASSFTSSETQYF
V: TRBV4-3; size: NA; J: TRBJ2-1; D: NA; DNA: TGCGCCAGCAGCCAAGTTGGGTCTCGGGTATCCTACAATGAGCAGTTCTTC; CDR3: CASSQVGSRVSYNEQFF
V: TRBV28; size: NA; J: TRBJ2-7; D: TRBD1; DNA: TGTGCCAGCAGTTTAGTGGGACAGGGAAGCTACGAGCAGTACTTC; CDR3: CASSLVGQGSYEQYF
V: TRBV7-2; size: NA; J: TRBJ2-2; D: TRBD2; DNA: TGTGCCAGCAGCCACACACTAGCGGGGGTTACCGGGGAGCTGTTTTTT; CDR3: CASSHTLAGVTGELFF
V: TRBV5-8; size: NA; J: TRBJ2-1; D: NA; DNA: TGTGCCAGCAGGTCTATAGACAGGACAGTCAATGAGCAGTTCTTC; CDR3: CASRSIDRTVNEQFF
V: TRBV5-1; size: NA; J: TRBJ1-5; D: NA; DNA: TGCGCCAGCTCCCCGGGGGAGGATCAGCCCCAGCATTTT; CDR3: CASSPGEDQPQHF
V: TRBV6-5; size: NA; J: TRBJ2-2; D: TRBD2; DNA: TGTGCCAGCAGTTGGACTAGCGGGGGGAACACCGGGGAGCTGTTTTTT; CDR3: CASSWTSGGNTGELFF
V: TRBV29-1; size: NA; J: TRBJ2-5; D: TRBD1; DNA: TGCAGCAGCCTGGGACAGGGGACGGGGACCCAGTACTTC; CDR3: CSSLGQGTGTQYF
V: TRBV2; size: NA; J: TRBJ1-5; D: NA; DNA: TGTGCCAGCAGTGATTACAATAGCAATCAGCCCCAGCATTTT; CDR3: CASSDYNSNQPQHF
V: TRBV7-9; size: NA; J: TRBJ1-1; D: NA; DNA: TGTGCCAGCAGCACAATGAACACTGAAGCTTTCTTT; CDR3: CASSTMNTEAFF
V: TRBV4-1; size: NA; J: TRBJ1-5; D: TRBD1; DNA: TGCGCCAGCAGCCAGACGGGACAGAATCAGCCCCAGCATTTT; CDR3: CASSQTGQNQPQHF
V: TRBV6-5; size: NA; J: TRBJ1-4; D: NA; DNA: TGTGCCAGCAGTTACTCGACGGGTGAGGGTGAAAAACTGTTTTTT; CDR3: CASSYSTGEGEKLFF
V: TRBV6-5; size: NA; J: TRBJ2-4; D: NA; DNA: TGTGCCAGCAGTTACTCGGGACTGGCCAAAAACATTCAGTACTTC; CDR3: CASSYSGLAKNIQYF
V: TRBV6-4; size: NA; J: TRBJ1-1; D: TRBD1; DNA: TGTGCCAGTGCTAGGGACAGGGCTAACACTGAAGCTTTCTTT; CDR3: CASARDRANTEAFF
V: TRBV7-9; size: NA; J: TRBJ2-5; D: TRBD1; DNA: TGTGCCAGCAGTTCGGGACAGCGCGCCCAAGAGACCCAGTACTTC; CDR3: CASSSGQRAQETQYF
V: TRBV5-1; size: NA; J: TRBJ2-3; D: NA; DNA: TGCGCCAGCAGCTTCCCGGGACAACTCACAGATACGCAGTATTTT; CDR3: CASSFPGQLTDTQYF
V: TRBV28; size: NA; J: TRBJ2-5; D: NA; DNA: TGTGCCAGCAGCCCCCCCGCGGTCAGGGGAGAGACCCAGTACTTC; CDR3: CASSPPAVRGETQYF
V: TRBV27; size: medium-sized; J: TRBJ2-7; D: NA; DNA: TGTGCCAGCAGCCCTTGGGGGACTGACGCCTACGAGCAGTACTTC; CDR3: CASSPWGTDAYEQYF
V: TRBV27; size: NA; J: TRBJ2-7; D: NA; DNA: TGTGCCAGCAGTTTAAAGGGGCCCTACGAGCAGTACTTC; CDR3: CASSLKGPYEQYF
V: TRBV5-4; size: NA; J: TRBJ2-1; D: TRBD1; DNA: TGTGCCAGCACCCGAGACAGGGGCTCCTACAATGAGCAGTTCTTC; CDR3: CASTRDRGSYNEQFF
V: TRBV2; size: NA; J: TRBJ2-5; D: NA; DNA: TGTGCCAGCACCCTACTGGAGACCCAGTACTTC; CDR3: CASTLLETQYF
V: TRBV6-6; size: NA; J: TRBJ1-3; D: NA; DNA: TGTGCCAGCAGTTACTCGGGGGGAGGAACTGGAAACACCATATATTTT; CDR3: CASSYSGGGTGNTIYF
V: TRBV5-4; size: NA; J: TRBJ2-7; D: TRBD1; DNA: TGTGCCAGCAGCAAGACAGGGCTCTACGAGCAGTACTTC; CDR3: CASSKTGLYEQYF
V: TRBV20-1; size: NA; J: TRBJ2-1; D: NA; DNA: TGCAGTGCTAGATCTAAAGATGAGCAGTTCTTC; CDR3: CSARSKDEQFF
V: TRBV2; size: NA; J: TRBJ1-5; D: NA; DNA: TGTGCCAGCCGGACAGAATCTAGCAATCAGCCCCAGCATTTT; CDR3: CASRTESSNQPQHF
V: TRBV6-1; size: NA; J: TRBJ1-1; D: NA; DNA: TGTGCCAGCAGTGAAAATTACGGACTTTACACTGAAGCTTTCTTT; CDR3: CASSENYGLYTEAFF
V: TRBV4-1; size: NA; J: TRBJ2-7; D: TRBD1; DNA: TGCGCCAGCAGCCAAGAGGAGACAGGGATCTACGAGCAGTACTTC; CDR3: CASSQEETGIYEQYF
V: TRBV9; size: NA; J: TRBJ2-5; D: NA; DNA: TGTGCCAGCAGCGAGGGGGGGTTCCAAGAGACCCAGTACTTC; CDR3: CASSEGGFQETQYF
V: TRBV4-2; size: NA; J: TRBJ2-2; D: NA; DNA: TGTGCCAGCAGCCAGACGTTTAACAGGGTGGCCGGGGAGCTGTTTTTT; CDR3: CASSQTFNRVAGELFF
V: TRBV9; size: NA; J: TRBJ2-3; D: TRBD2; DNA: TGTGCCAGCAGCGTAGCCCCCAGCGGGGGCACAGATACGCAGTATTTT; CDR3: CASSVAPSGGTDTQYF
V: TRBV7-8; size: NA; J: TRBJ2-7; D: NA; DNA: TGTGCCAGCAGCTTAGCAACAGGCGGCTCCTACGAGCAGTACTTC; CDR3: CASSLATGGSYEQYF
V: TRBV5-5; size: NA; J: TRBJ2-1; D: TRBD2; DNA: TGTGCCAGCAGCTTGGGACTAGCGGGGGTAAATGAGCAGTTCTTC; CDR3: CASSLGLAGVNEQFF
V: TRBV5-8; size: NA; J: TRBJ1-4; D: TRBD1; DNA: TGTGCCAGCAGCCCTGACAGGGGAGCAACTAATGAAAAACTGTTTTTT; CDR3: CASSPDRGATNEKLFF
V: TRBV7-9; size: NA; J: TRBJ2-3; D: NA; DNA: TGTGCCAGCAGCTTTGGGGGAGGGGGACGGGATACGCAGTATTTT; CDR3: CASSFGGGGRDTQYF
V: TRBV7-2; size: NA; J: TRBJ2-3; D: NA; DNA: TGTGCCAGCAGCTTCGGCGGGGGCACAGATACGCAGTATTTT; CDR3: CASSFGGGTDTQYF
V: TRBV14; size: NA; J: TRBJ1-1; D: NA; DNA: TGTGCCAGCACCCGGGGTATCAACACTGAAGCTTTCTTT; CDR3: CASTRGINTEAFF
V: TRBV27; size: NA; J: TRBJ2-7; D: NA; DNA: TGTGCCAGCAGACAAAAGCCGACAGCCGCCTACGAGCAGTACTTC; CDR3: CASRQKPTAAYEQYF
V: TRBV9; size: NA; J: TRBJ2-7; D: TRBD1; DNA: TGTGCCAGCAGCGAGGGACAGGGGGCGCGTGAGCAGTACTTC; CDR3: CASSEGQGAREQYF
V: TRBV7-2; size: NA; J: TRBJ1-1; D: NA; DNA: TGTGCCAGCAGCTTACAGAGCAGGGTAGATGAAGCTTTCTTT; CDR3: CASSLQSRVDEAFF
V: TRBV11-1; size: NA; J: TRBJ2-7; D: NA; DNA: TGTGCCAGCAGCTCCGGACAGACCTATACCTACGAGCAGTACTTC; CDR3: CASSSGQTYTYEQYF
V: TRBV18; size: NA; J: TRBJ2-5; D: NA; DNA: TGTGCCAGCTCCCGCGACAGGTCCCAAGAGACCCAGTACTTC; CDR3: CASSRDRSQETQYF
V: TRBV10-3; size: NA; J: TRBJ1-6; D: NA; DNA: TGTGCCATCAGTGAGTCGACTCGAGGAGCGGGATCACCCCTCCACTTT; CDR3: CAISESTRGAGSPLHF
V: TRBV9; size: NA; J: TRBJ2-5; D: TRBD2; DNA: TGTGCCAGCAGCGTTTCCGGGACTAGCGGGTCCGGGGAGACCCAGTACTTC; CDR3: CASSVSGTSGSGETQYF
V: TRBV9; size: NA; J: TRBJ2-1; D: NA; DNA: TGTGCCAGCAACAGGGACCCTTACAATGAGCAGTTCTTC; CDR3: CASNRDPYNEQFF
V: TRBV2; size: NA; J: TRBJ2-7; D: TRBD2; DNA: TGTGCCAGCACGGGGGGACGAAGCTACGAGCAGTACTTC; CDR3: CASTGGRSYEQYF
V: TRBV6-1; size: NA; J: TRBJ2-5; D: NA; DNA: TGTGCCAGCAGTGAATTGAGGGGGCGCGGGGATGGAGAGACCCAGTACTTC; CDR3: CASSELRGRGDGETQYF
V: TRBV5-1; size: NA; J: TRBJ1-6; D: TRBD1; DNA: TGCGCCAGCAGCTTCCGGCAGGGGGCTCTCTCACCCCTCCACTTT; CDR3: CASSFRQGALSPLHF
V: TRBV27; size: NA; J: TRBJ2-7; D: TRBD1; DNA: TGTGCCAGCAGTTGGACAGGGATCGGCGAGCAGTACTTC; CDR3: CASSWTGIGEQYF
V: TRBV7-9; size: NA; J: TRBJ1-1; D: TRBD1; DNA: TGTGCCAGCAGCCCAGGGGGCTGGACTGAAGCTTTCTTT; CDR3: CASSPGGWTEAFF
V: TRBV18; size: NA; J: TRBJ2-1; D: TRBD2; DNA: TGTGCCAGCTCACCCGGGACTAGCGGGGGGTACAATGAGCAGTTCTTC; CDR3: CASSPGTSGGYNEQFF
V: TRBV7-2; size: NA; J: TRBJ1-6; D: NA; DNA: TGTGCCAGCAGCTCCCAGGGGAGAAGAGATTCACCCCTCCACTTT; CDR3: CASSSQGRRDSPLHF